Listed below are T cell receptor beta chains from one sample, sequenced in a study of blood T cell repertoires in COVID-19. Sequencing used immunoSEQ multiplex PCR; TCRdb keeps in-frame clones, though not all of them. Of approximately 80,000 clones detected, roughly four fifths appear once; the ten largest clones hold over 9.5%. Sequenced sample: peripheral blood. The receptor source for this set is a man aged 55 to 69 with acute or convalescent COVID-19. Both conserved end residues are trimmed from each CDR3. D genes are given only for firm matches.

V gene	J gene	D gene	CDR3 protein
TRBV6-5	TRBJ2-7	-	ASSPAVDEQY
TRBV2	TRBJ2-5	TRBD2	AREAGAQETQY
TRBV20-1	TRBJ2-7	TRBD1	SASLGQGKYEQY
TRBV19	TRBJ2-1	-	ASSMGTGGSYNEQF
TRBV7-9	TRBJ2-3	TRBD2	ASSTPTSGRPDTQY
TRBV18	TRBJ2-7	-	ASSPQGAGSPSEQY
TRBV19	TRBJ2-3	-	ASSQWKGNTQY
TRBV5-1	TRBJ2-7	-	ASSSQVNEQY
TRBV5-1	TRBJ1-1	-	ASSLVGAGGTEAF
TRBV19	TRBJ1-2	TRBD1	ASKGQGTTYGGYT
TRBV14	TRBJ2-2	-	ASSHLRTANTGELF
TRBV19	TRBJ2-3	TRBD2	ASSEPGLVGDTQY
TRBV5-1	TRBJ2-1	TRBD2	ASSFQTSGDYNEQF
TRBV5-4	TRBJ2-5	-	ASSLSGLETQY
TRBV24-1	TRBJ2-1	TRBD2	ATSDAGGPGNEQF
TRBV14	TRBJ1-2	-	ASSQSRGYGYT
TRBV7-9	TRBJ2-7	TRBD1	ASSPRGTGVNEQY
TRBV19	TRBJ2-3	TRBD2	ASGTSGSLGTDTQY
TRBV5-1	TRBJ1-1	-	ASRIPGGNTEAF
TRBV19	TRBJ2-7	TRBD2	ATSGTSGYEQY
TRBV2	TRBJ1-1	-	ASRPELLLNTEAF
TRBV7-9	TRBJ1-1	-	ASSPGTGSHTEAF
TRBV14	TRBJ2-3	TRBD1	ASSNRGSPDTQY
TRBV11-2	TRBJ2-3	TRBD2	ASSFPIKRGGPTDTQY
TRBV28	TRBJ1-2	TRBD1	ASRYGTGANYGYT
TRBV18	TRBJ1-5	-	ASSPGQTEPQH
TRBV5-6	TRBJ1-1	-	ASSTSGRAF
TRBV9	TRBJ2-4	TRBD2	ASSVAPQRGLSQNIQY
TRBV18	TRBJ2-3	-	ASSPPAPSTDTQY
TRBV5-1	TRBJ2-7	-	ASSLGGEGDEQY
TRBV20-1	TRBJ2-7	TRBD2	SASPPGRGDDEQY
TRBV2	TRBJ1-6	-	ASSRGLGGLALH
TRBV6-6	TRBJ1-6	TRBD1	ASRPGTDNSPLH
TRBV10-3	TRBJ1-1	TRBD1	AISEYGQGDTEAF